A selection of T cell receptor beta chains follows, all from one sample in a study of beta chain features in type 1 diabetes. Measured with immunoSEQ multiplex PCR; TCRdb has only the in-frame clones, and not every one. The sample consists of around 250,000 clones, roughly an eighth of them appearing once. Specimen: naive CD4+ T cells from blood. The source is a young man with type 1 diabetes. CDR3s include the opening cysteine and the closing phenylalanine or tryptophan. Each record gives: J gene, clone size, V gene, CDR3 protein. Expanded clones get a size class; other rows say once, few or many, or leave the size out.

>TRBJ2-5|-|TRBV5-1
CASSISQETQYF
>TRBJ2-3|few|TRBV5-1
CATARAEATDTQYF
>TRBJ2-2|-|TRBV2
CASSDQYTGELFF
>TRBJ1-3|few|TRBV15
CATRGSSAGNTIYF
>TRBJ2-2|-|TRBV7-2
CASSLNRVETGELFF
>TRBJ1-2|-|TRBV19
CASRGMSRGDYGYTF
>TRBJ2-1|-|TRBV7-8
CASSLAEGLSSYNEQFF
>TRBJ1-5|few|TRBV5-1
CASSVAGQGEPQHF
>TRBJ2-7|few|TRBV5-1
CASSFLRDRAYEQYF
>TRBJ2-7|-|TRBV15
CATSREADRAYEQYF
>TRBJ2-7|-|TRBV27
CASSRTLFSYEQYF
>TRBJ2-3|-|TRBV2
CALQRTGGGTDTQYF
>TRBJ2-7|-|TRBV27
CASTSGTGAYEQYF
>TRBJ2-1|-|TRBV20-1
CSAPPVLEQFF
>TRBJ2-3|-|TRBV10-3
CAISGGLAGVLDTQYF
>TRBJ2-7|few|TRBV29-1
CSVGLAGGPGNEQYF
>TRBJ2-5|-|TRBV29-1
CSGGDQGETQYF
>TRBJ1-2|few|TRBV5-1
CASSLTGVLEVGYTF
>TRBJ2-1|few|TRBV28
CASSPPLRGIDNEQFF
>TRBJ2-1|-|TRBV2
CASSEEQGRFF
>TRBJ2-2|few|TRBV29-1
CSVGQGLGTGELFF
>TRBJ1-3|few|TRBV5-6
CASSYDSSSGNTIYF
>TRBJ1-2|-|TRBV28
CASRPGQGHGYTF
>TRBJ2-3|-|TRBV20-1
CSASGSYTQYF
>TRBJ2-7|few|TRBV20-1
CSASNGYEQYF
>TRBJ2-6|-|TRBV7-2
CASSLGAGANVLTF
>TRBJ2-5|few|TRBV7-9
CASSLGLAWETQYF
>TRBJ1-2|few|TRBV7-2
CASSPGTVNYGYTF
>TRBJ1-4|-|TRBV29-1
CSVAGGLTEKLFF
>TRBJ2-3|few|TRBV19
CASSIRPSDTQYF
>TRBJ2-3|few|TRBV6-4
CASSPTGETQYF
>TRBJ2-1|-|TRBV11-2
CASRRGTSGYNEQFF
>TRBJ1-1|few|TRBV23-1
CASSQRGRPGAKNTEAFF